Below are 32 T cell receptor beta chains sequenced from a single sample in a study of blood T cell repertoires in COVID-19. Repertoires were generated with immunoSEQ multiplex PCR, while TCRdb's copy carries only in-frame clones and drops some. The data show over 70,000 clones, with around 88% seen just once and more than 5.5% held by the top ten. Sequencing was performed on peripheral blood. Source of these receptors: a woman older than 75 with acute or convalescent COVID-19.

This chain joins TRBV29-1 and TRBJ1-6; D is unclear. Deletions cut 4 bases from V and 5 bases from J, with 9 bases between. This CDR3 has 13 residues. Per the germline V gene, CDR1 is SQVTM and CDR2 is ANQGSEA. The CDR3 spells CSVAVRDNSPLHF. The DNA for the CDR3 is TGCAGCGTTGCGGTACGGGATAATTCACCCCTCCACTTT.

The chain links TRBV6-6 to TRBJ2-3; 10 bases map to TRBD2. Trimming at V came to 10 bases and at J to 7 bases, leaving 8 bases not matched to a gene. This CDR3 region has 13 residues. Germline V gene data show CDR1 as MNHNY and CDR2 as SVGAGI (reference sequence). CDR3: CATSAGGFNTQYF. DNA of the CDR3: TGTGCCACTTCAGCGGGAGGGTTTAATACGCAGTATTTT.

The chain uses TRBV5-1 and TRBJ1-5; D gene unclear. The CDR3 is made up of 14 amino acids. Germline V gives CDR1 SGHRS, CDR2 YFSETQ. Trimming left V 0 bases short and J 7 bases short, with 11 bases between. The CDR3 sequence: CASSLGEIGQPQHF. DNA of the CDR3: TGCGCCAGCAGCTTGGGGGAGATCGGGCAGCCCCAGCATTTT. Variable domain in full (rest from reference TRBV5-1 and TRBJ1-5): KAGVTQTPRYLIKTRGQQVTLSCSPISGHRSVSWYQQTPGQGLQFLFEYFSETQRNKGNFPGRFSGRQFSNSRSEMNVSTLELGDSALYLCASSLGEIGQPQHFGDGTRLSIL.

This chain links TRBV4-2 with TRBJ1-4, with D maybe TRBD1 (5 bases). Germline V gene sequence: CDR1 LGHNA, CDR2 YNFKEQ. Trimming left V 4 bases short and J 0 bases short, with 9 bases between. The CDR3 consists of 15 residues. The CDR3 nucleotides are TGTGCCAGCAGCCCCGCGGGGGCAACTAATGAAAAACTGTTTTTT. Translating it yields CASSPAGATNEKLFF.

This clone has a handful of counts. The chain couples TRBV9 to TRBJ2-1; 10 bases align to TRBD2. The CDR3 totals 15 residues. Unmatched junction bases numbered 11, after V lost 4 bases and J lost 10 bases. In germline, CDR1 is SGDLS, CDR2 YYNGEE. CDR3 nucleotides: TGTGCCAGCAGCACTCGAGCGGGGGGGCCGCAAGAGCAGTTCTTC. Its protein product is CASSTRAGGPQEQFF.

The chain combines TRBV7-2 with TRBJ1-4; no firm D call. Trimming removed 2 bases from V and 5 bases from J, with 12 bases in between. CDR3 length equals 15 residues. CDR1 is SGHTA, CDR2 FQGNSA, per germline. CDR3 in amino acids: CASSLNWAPNEKLFF. CDR3 in DNA: TGTGCCAGCAGCTTAAACTGGGCGCCAAATGAAAAACTGTTTTTT.

The chain couples TRBV11-3 to TRBJ2-1, with 12 nucleotides matching TRBD2. V gave up 5 bases and J gave up 0 bases; unmatched junction bases: 5. Germline-derived CDR1 and CDR2 are SGHNT and YENEEA. The CDR3 extends over 17 amino acids. CDR3 loop: CASSQTSGRSSYNEQFF. DNA of the CDR3: TGTGCCAGCAGCCAAACTAGCGGGAGGTCCTCCTACAATGAGCAGTTCTTC.

The chain links TRBV5-5 to TRBJ1-4, with TRBD1 matching 9 bases. V lost 1 base and J lost 7; bases outside the gene matches: 8. Germline values: CDR1 SGHKS, CDR2 YYEKEE (reference sequence). This CDR3 comprises 16 residues. The DNA of the CDR3 is TGTGCCAGCAGCTTGCCGGGAGGACAGGGGATTGAAAAACTGTTTTTT. It translates to CASSLPGGQGIEKLFF.

V is TRBV30 and J is TRBJ2-3; tentatively, D is TRBD1 (5 bases). The V and J ends lost 3 bases and 3 bases respectively, with 13 bases between them. Germline V CDR1 and CDR2: GTSNPN, SVGIG (reference sequence). CDR3 length: 14 amino acids. The CDR3 region is CAWSLMGRTDTQYF. As DNA, the CDR3 is TGTGCCTGGAGCCTGATGGGGCGGACAGATACGCAGTATTTT.

The genes are TRBV29-1 and TRBJ2-5; D is ambiguous. Germline lookup yields CDR1 SQVTM and CDR2 ANQGSEA. V was cut by 4 bases and J by 2 bases, with 8 bases left in between. The CDR3 sequence is 12 residues long. The CDR3 DNA sequence: TGCAGCGTTGGTAACTTACAAGAGACCCAGTACTTC. It encodes CSVGNLQETQYF. Full variable domain (missing parts from reference TRBV29-1 and TRBJ2-5): SAVISQKPSRDICQRGTSLTIQCQVDSQVTMMFWYRQQPGQSLTLIATANQGSEATYESGFVIDKFPISRPNLTFSTLTVSNMSPEDSSIYLCSVGNLQETQYFGPGTRLLVL.

The DNA for the CDR3 is TGTGCCAGCAGTGACCGTGGCGGGGGCACCGGGGAGCTGTTTTTT. Its protein product is CASSDRGGGTGELFF. V and J are TRBV6-1 and TRBJ2-2; 7 positions agree with TRBD2. The trim removed 3 bases at V and 4 bases at J, leaving 5 bases unmatched. Germline CDR1 reads MNHNS; CDR2 reads SASEGT. This CDR3 has 15 residues.

V and J are TRBV29-1 and TRBJ2-1; 10 bases map to TRBD2. Trimming at V came to 7 bases and at J to 0 bases, leaving 9 bases not matched to a gene. CDR1 and CDR2 (germline): SQVTM, ANQGSEA. CDR3 length: 16 residues. CDR3 protein: CSGSGTSESSYNEQFF. In nucleotides, the CDR3 is TGCAGCGGCTCCGGGACTAGCGAGAGCTCCTACAATGAGCAGTTCTTC.

V and J are TRBV7-3 and TRBJ2-3, with 15 positions matching TRBD2. The germline V gene encodes CDR1 SGHTA and CDR2 FQGTGA. The CDR3 covers 16 residues. Trimming cost V 1 base and J 8 bases; bases outside gene matches: 4. CDR3 sequence: CASSLRGLAGGGTQYF. The CDR3 DNA reads TGTGCCAGCAGCTTAAGGGGACTAGCGGGGGGCGGTACGCAGTATTTT.

The J gene is TRBJ1-5, the V gene TRBV6-2 or TRBV6-3; D perhaps matches TRBD1 (6 bases). CDR3 length equals 15 residues. CDR1 and CDR2 (germline): MNHEY, SVGEGT. Trimming cost V 5 bases and J 1 base, with 12 bases left between them. CDR3 bases: TGTGCCAGCAGTACAACCGGGACAAGCAATCAGCCCCAGCATTTT. Protein product: CASSTTGTSNQPQHF.

The genes are TRBV30 and TRBJ1-6; D unclear. Trimming took off 3 bases at V and 8 bases at J, with 17 bases between the two ends. The CDR3 runs to 15 residues. Germline values: CDR1 GTSNPN, CDR2 SVGIG (reference sequence). The CDR3 bases are TGTGCCTGGAGGTCGCGGCCACAACTCGATTCACCCCTCCACTTT. Translation: CAWRSRPQLDSPLHF.

The rearrangement links TRBV2 to TRBJ1-3; D is possibly TRBD1 (5 bases). This CDR3 region has 14 residues. Germline CDR1 SNHLY, CDR2 FYNNEI. The V end lost 6 bases, the J end lost 0 bases, and 9 bases lay between the germline ends. The CDR3 coding sequence is TGTGCCAGCAGAGGGGCCAGCTCTGGAAACACCATATATTTT. Encoded protein: CASRGASSGNTIYF.

The chain links TRBV4-3 to TRBJ2-7, with a weak D call TRBD2 (5 bases). Trimming pared 1 base from V and 6 bases from J, leaving 19 bases between. The CDR3 has 16 residues. The germline gives CDR1 LGHNA, CDR2 YSLEER. The CDR3 reads CASSQGGSISRGEQYF. In nucleotides, the CDR3 is TGCGCCAGCAGCCAAGGTGGAAGTATAAGCCGGGGCGAGCAGTACTTC.

The chain links TRBV12-3 or TRBV12-4 to TRBJ1-1; 7 bases fit TRBD1. The CDR3 is 13 amino acids. J lost 3 bases, V lost 10 bases, and 8 bases had no gene match. This CDR3 reads CATHRGRYTEAFF. The CDR3 bases are TGTGCCACCCACAGGGGTCGGTACACTGAAGCTTTCTTT.

This chain uses TRBV7-2 with TRBJ2-5; 13 bases match TRBD2. With V trimmed by 4 bases and J by 2 bases, 1 base remained unmatched. CDR1 is SGHTA and CDR2 is FQGNSA in the germline V gene. This CDR3 contains 15 residues. The CDR3 sequence is CASSSGLAGQETQYF. The CDR3 DNA reads as TGTGCCAGCAGCTCGGGACTAGCGGGACAAGAGACCCAGTACTTC.

This clone was counted only a few times. The CDR3 is CASSVNRDRTYNEQFF. CDR3 nucleotide sequence: TGTGCCAGCAGCGTAAACCGGGACAGGACTTACAATGAGCAGTTCTTC. This chain uses TRBV9 with TRBJ2-1, with 8 bases that match TRBD1. The CDR3 extends over 16 amino acids. V dropped 1 base and J dropped 4; count of bases not matched to a gene: 7. CDR1 and CDR2 from the germline V gene are SGDLS and YYNGEE.

The chain combines TRBV7-2 with TRBJ2-3; D possibly corresponds to TRBD2 (7 bases). Germline CDR1 and CDR2: SGHTA and FQGNSA. V dropped 1 base and J dropped 0 bases, with 17 bases sitting between them. The CDR3 spans 18 residues. CDR3 DNA sequence: TGTGCCAGCAGCTTAGGACGGGGCGGGGGCCTCAGCACAGATACGCAGTATTTT. Encoded protein: CASSLGRGGGLSTDTQYF. Full variable domain (rest looked up from reference TRBV7-2 and TRBJ2-3): GAGVSQSPSNKVTEKGKDVELRCDPISGHTALYWYRQSLGQGLEFLIYFQGNSAPDKSGLPSDRFSAERTGGSVSTLTIQRTQQEDSAVYLCASSLGRGGGLSTDTQYFGPGTRLTVL.

This chain links TRBV9 with TRBJ2-7; tentatively, D is TRBD2 (5 bases). V dropped 2 bases and J dropped 3 bases, with 15 bases sitting between them. The CDR3 has 15 amino acids. The germline V gene encodes CDR1 SGDLS and CDR2 YYNGEE. In DNA, the CDR3 is TGTGCCAGCAGCGTTGACATCGCCAGCGGCTACGAGCAGTACTTC. Translated, it gives CASSVDIASGYEQYF.

This sequence joins TRBV7-9 and TRBJ2-3; the D gene is possibly TRBD1 (6 bases). Trimming pared 4 bases from V and 3 bases from J, leaving 11 bases between. Germline CDR1 SEHNR, CDR2 FQNEAQ (reference sequence). The CDR3 is 14 amino acids. The CDR3 spells CASSSWTETDTQYF. Here the CDR3 DNA reads TGTGCCAGCAGCTCCTGGACAGAAACAGATACGCAGTATTTT.

CDR3 region: CASSQRLGTRVSYEQYF. In DNA form, the CDR3 reads TGTGCCAGTAGTCAAAGATTGGGGACAAGAGTCTCCTACGAGCAGTACTTC. The chain links TRBV19 to TRBJ2-7; maybe TRBD1 (6 bases). The CDR3 is 17 amino acids. The ends were cut back, 5 bases at V and 0 bases at J, with 20 bases in the middle. From germline, CDR1 is LNHDA and CDR2 SQIVND (reference sequence).

This clone was picked up one time. The genes are TRBV7-8 and TRBJ1-2, with TRBD1 identical over 10 bases. Germline values: CDR1 SGHVS, CDR2 FQNEAQ. Trimming at V came to 2 bases and at J to 2 bases, leaving 2 bases not matched to a gene. This CDR3 is built from 15 residues. The CDR3 here is CASSLMTGGNYGYTF. The CDR3 region has the DNA TGTGCCAGCAGCTTAATGACAGGGGGCAACTATGGCTACACCTTC.

This clone came up once. V and J are TRBV3-1 (or the pseudogene TRBV3-2) and TRBJ2-3, with 7 nucleotides matching TRBD1. The CDR3 totals 13 residues. V trimming: 3 bases; J trimming: 5 bases; junction bases outside the gene matches: 2. Germline CDR1 and CDR2: LGHDT and YNNKEL (reference sequence). CDR3 in DNA: TGTGCCAGCAGCCACGGGGACAGAGATACGCAGTATTTT. As protein: CASSHGDRDTQYF.

This clone was counted between two and nine times. The chain carries TRBV27 and TRBJ2-7; 7 bases line up with TRBD1. Germline loops: CDR1 MNHEY, CDR2 SMNVEV (reference sequence). The CDR3 is 16 residues long. V was pared by 5 bases and J by 1 base, with 11 bases of the junction left unmatched. As DNA, the CDR3 is TGTGCCAGCAGTCCCATACACGGGACAGCGTCCTACGAGCAGTACTTC. Encoded protein: CASSPIHGTASYEQYF.

V gene TRBV4-3 combines with J gene TRBJ1-2, with 10 bases matching TRBD1. V lost 2 bases, J lost 3 bases, and 9 bases stayed unmatched. This CDR3 is built from 17 residues. The germline gives CDR1 LGHNA, CDR2 YSLEER. This CDR3 reads CASSQTPRQGADYGYTF. The CDR3 nucleotides read TGCGCCAGCAGCCAAACCCCGAGACAGGGGGCGGACTATGGCTACACCTTC.

J is TRBJ2-5 and V is TRBV3-1 (or the pseudogene TRBV3-2), with D possibly being TRBD2 (5 bases). V lost 10 bases and J lost 5, with 20 bases in between. This CDR3 spans 14 amino acids. Germline V CDR1 and CDR2: LGHDT, YNNKEL (reference sequence). Written as DNA, the CDR3 is TGTGCCACCGTAACCAGCGGAGTGGGGGAGACCCAGTACTTC. Protein: CATVTSGVGETQYF.

This chain uses TRBV11-2 with TRBJ2-2; a weak D match, TRBD2 (6 bases). CDR3 length: 15 residues. Trimming took off 1 base at V and 4 bases at J, with 10 bases between the two ends. Per germline, CDR1 SGHAT and CDR2 FQNNGV. The DNA of the CDR3 is TGTGCCAGCAGCTTAGCGCAGGGACTCACCGGGGAGCTGTTTTTT. It specifies CASSLAQGLTGELFF.

This chain uses TRBV20-1 with TRBJ1-6; 9 bases agree with TRBD1. This CDR3 is built from 15 residues. In germline, CDR1 is DFQATT, CDR2 SNEGSKA (reference sequence). With V trimmed by 3 bases and J by 6 bases, 6 bases remained unmatched. The CDR3 spells CSASRQGEINSPLHF. DNA of the CDR3: TGCAGTGCTAGTCGACAGGGGGAAATTAATTCACCCCTCCACTTT.

This chain connects TRBV5-1 to TRBJ2-7; D remains ambiguous. This CDR3 spans 16 amino acids. V was clipped by 0 bases and J by 0 bases, with 13 bases between them. CDR1 is SGHRS, CDR2 YFSETQ, per germline. The CDR3 sequence: CASSLVVLNSSYEQYF. CDR3 DNA: TGCGCCAGCAGCTTGGTGGTACTTAATAGCTCCTACGAGCAGTACTTC. The full variable domain, with the rest looked up from reference TRBV5-1 and TRBJ2-7, is KAGVTQTPRYLIKTRGQQVTLSCSPISGHRSVSWYQQTPGQGLQFLFEYFSETQRNKGNFPGRFSGRQFSNSRSEMNVSTLELGDSALYLCASSLVVLNSSYEQYFGPGTRLTVT.